A selection of T cell receptor beta chains follows, all from one sample in a study of blood T cell repertoires in COVID-19. The table came from immunoSEQ multiplex PCR; TCRdb's copy has only in-frame clones and leaves some out. The sample lists about 190,000 clones, roughly 89% seen once, with about 6.7% in the top ten. The sample was peripheral blood. These TCRs come from a man aged 35-49 years with acute or convalescent COVID-19. CDR3s include the opening cysteine and the closing phenylalanine or tryptophan. The D gene is left open where the match is weak. The size of a clone is reported for some rows only, either as once, few or many, or as a class for expanded clones.

d_gene,v_gene,j_gene,abundance,CDR3aa,CDR3nt
TRBD1,TRBV12-3/TRBV12-4,TRBJ2-3,once,CASSSYRGDTQYF,TGTGCCAGCAGTTCGTACAGGGGGGATACGCAGTATTTT
TRBD1,TRBV7-2,TRBJ1-1,NA,CASSLGGQGARDGAFF,TGTGCCAGCAGCTTAGGAGGACAGGGGGCCCGGGACGGAGCTTTCTTT
NA,TRBV12-1,TRBJ1-4,NA,CASSRTGTGVPKEKLFF,TGTGCCAGCAGCCGAACCGGGACAGGGGTCCCAAAGGAAAAACTGTTTTTT
NA,TRBV7-2,TRBJ2-7,NA,CASSLALLGGASSYEQYF,TGTGCCAGCAGCTTAGCCCTTCTGGGGGGGGCTTCCTCCTACGAGCAGTACTTC
NA,TRBV10-3,TRBJ2-2,once,CAIGGISETGELFF,TGTGCCATCGGGGGGATCTCAGAGACCGGGGAGCTGTTTTTT
TRBD1,TRBV5-4,TRBJ1-2,NA,CASSVGTVGGFGYTF,TGTGCCAGCAGCGTAGGGACAGTAGGAGGCTTTGGCTACACCTTC
NA,TRBV20-1,TRBJ2-3,NA,CSASVDTQYF,TGCAGTGCCTCGGTAGATACGCAGTATTTT
NA,TRBV7-2,TRBJ2-2,few,CASSLGRYQGRSTGELFF,TGTGCCAGCAGCTTAGGTCGGTACCAGGGTCGGTCTACCGGGGAGCTGTTTTTT
NA,TRBV5-1,TRBJ1-1,NA,CASSQLTGTRTEAFF,TGCGCCAGCAGCCAACTGACAGGCACGAGGACTGAAGCTTTCTTT
TRBD1,TRBV7-4,TRBJ1-2,NA,CASSFRQGPLYGYTF,TGTGCCAGCAGCTTTAGACAGGGCCCCCTCTATGGCTACACCTTC
NA,TRBV19,TRBJ2-3,once,CASRNHYSSTDTQYF,TGTGCCAGTAGGAACCACTATTCTAGCACAGATACGCAGTATTTT
NA,TRBV5-1,TRBJ1-1,NA,CASSFGATNTEAFF,TGCGCCAGCAGCTTTGGGGCCACGAACACTGAAGCTTTCTTT
TRBD1,TRBV7-7,TRBJ2-7,NA,CASSSGQGVSYEQYF,TGTGCCAGCAGCTCCGGACAGGGAGTTTCCTACGAGCAGTACTTC
TRBD1,TRBV19,TRBJ1-5,many,CASRGTGGGQPQHF,TGTGCCAGTAGGGGGACAGGTGGCGGTCAGCCCCAGCATTTT
NA,TRBV27,TRBJ1-1,NA,CASSLWGMRGGIMNTEAFF,TGTGCCAGCAGTTTATGGGGCATGAGAGGGGGTATTATGAACACTGAAGCTTTCTTT
TRBD1,TRBV30,TRBJ2-1,NA,CAWSLGQGPYNEQFF,TGTGCCTGGAGCCTCGGACAGGGGCCCTACAATGAGCAGTTCTTC
NA,TRBV24-1,TRBJ2-2,NA,CATSGQAGELFF,TGTGCCACCAGTGGTCAGGCGGGGGAGCTGTTTTTT
NA,TRBV29-1,TRBJ1-4,NA,CSAGGYPLDEKLFF,TGCAGCGCCGGGGGTTACCCCCTAGACGAAAAACTGTTTTTT
NA,TRBV29-1,TRBJ1-2,once,CSVEDGIYGYTF,TGCAGCGTTGAAGACGGTATCTATGGCTACACCTTC
NA,TRBV20-1,TRBJ2-7,NA,CSASWQTSYEQYF,TGCAGTGCTAGTTGGCAGACTTCCTACGAGCAGTACTTC
NA,TRBV4-1,TRBJ1-1,once,CASSQETRGSTEAFF,TGCGCCAGCAGCCAAGAGACCAGGGGTTCCACTGAAGCTTTCTTT
NA,TRBV5-1,TRBJ1-4,NA,CASPDRENEKLFF,TGCGCCAGCCCGGACAGAGAGAATGAAAAACTGTTTTTT
TRBD1,TRBV5-1,TRBJ2-1,NA,CASSLEDRANEQFF,TGCGCCAGCAGCTTGGAGGACAGGGCCAATGAGCAGTTCTTC
TRBD2,TRBV7-9,TRBJ2-1,NA,CASSFSGGTYNEQFF,TGTGCCAGCAGCTTTAGCGGGGGCACCTACAATGAGCAGTTCTTC
TRBD1,TRBV5-1,TRBJ1-1,NA,CASSFHRGNTEAFF,TGCGCCAGCAGCTTCCACAGGGGAAACACTGAAGCTTTCTTT
TRBD1,TRBV5-1,TRBJ1-6,NA,CASSPADRESSPLHF,TGCGCCAGCAGCCCCGCCGACAGGGAGTCCTCACCCCTCCACTTT
TRBD2,TRBV5-6,TRBJ2-5,NA,CASSSSGRIGETQYF,TGTGCCAGCAGCTCCAGCGGGAGGATAGGGGAGACCCAGTACTTC
NA,TRBV24-1,TRBJ2-1,NA,CATSEPGYNEQFF,TGTGCCACCAGTGAACCCGGTTACAATGAGCAGTTCTTC
TRBD1,TRBV6-2/TRBV6-3,TRBJ1-2,many,CASSYSSGTGYDGYTF,TGTGCCAGCAGTTACTCCTCCGGGACAGGGTATGATGGCTACACCTTC
TRBD1,TRBV5-1,TRBJ1-2,NA,CASSAGQAANYGYTF,TGCGCCAGCAGCGCCGGACAGGCCGCTAACTATGGCTACACCTTC
TRBD2,TRBV6-5,TRBJ2-3,NA,CASSPLAGGTDTQYF,TGTGCCAGCAGTCCCCTAGCGGGGGGCACAGATACGCAGTATTTT
TRBD1,TRBV28,TRBJ1-1,NA,CASSLLDRVSTEAFF,TGTGCCAGCAGTTTATTAGACAGGGTTTCGACTGAAGCTTTCTTT
TRBD1,TRBV25-1,TRBJ1-1,NA,CASRGRDSTTEAFF,TGTGCCAGCAGAGGTCGGGACAGCACAACTGAAGCTTTCTTT
TRBD2,TRBV3-1/TRBV3-2,TRBJ2-7,NA,CASSVTSGAYEQYF,TGTGCCAGCAGCGTGACTAGCGGGGCATACGAGCAGTACTTC
NA,TRBV5-1,TRBJ2-3,once,CASSLVGGPSGTDTQYF,TGCGCCAGCAGCTTGGTTGGCGGCCCATCGGGCACAGATACGCAGTATTTT
TRBD1,TRBV12-3/TRBV12-4,TRBJ1-1,NA,CASSLILQGGSFF,TGTGCCAGCAGTTTAATACTACAGGGGGGGTCTTTCTTT
TRBD1,TRBV4-1,TRBJ2-7,NA,CASSQDLRQGAPQRYEQYF,TGCGCCAGCAGCCAAGATCTAAGACAGGGGGCTCCCCAACGTTACGAGCAGTACTTC
NA,TRBV5-1,TRBJ2-1,NA,CASRRSGVSSYNEQFF,TGCGCCAGCCGCCGGTCAGGCGTTAGCTCCTACAATGAGCAGTTCTTC
TRBD1,TRBV11-3,TRBJ2-2,NA,CASSPGQGRGGELFF,TGTGCCAGCAGCCCTGGACAGGGGAGAGGCGGGGAGCTGTTTTTT
TRBD1,TRBV2,TRBJ1-5,NA,CASSDGTADQPQHF,TGTGCCAGCAGTGACGGGACAGCAGATCAGCCCCAGCATTTT
NA,TRBV12-3/TRBV12-4,TRBJ1-6,NA,CASSRGNSPLHF,TGTGCCAGCAGTCGAGGTAATTCACCCCTCCACTTT
NA,TRBV5-1,TRBJ1-1,NA,CASQGGGASNTEAFF,TGCGCCAGCCAGGGCGGGGGGGCGTCAAACACTGAAGCTTTCTTT
NA,TRBV4-3,TRBJ2-1,NA,CASSQDVRVHEQFF,TGCGCCAGCAGCCAAGATGTGAGGGTCCATGAGCAGTTCTTC
TRBD1,TRBV7-2,TRBJ1-1,NA,CASSAWTGLTEAFF,TGTGCCAGCAGCGCATGGACAGGTTTAACTGAAGCTTTCTTT
TRBD1,TRBV3-1/TRBV3-2,TRBJ1-2,NA,CASSPKRTGYGYTF,TGTGCCAGCAGCCCAAAAAGGACAGGCTATGGCTACACCTTC
TRBD1,TRBV2,TRBJ1-3,once,CASSYTDRAGNTIYF,TGTGCCAGCAGTTATACCGACAGGGCTGGAAACACCATATATTTT
TRBD1,TRBV19,TRBJ2-1,few,CASKSTGTSYNEQFF,TGTGCCAGCAAATCGACAGGGACCTCCTACAATGAGCAGTTCTTC
TRBD1,TRBV30,TRBJ1-1,few,CAWSPGQGAFF,TGTGCCTGGAGTCCGGGACAGGGAGCTTTCTTT
NA,TRBV27,TRBJ1-5,NA,CASRVTGRSNQPQHF,TGTGCCAGCAGGGTAACAGGGAGAAGCAATCAGCCCCAGCATTTT
TRBD1,TRBV5-5,TRBJ1-3,NA,CASSPTGFIGNTIYF,TGTGCCAGCAGCCCGACAGGGTTCATCGGAAACACCATATATTTT
TRBD1,TRBV9,TRBJ2-7,few,CASSVEQGPYEQYF,TGTGCCAGCAGCGTAGAACAGGGGCCCTACGAGCAGTACTTC
NA,TRBV3-1/TRBV3-2,TRBJ1-6,NA,CASSATGNSPLHF,TGTGCCAGCAGTGCAACAGGGAATTCACCCCTCCACTTT
NA,TRBV5-1,TRBJ1-1,NA,CASSLEQGGTEAFF,TGCGCCAGCAGCTTGGAACAGGGAGGGACTGAAGCTTTCTTT
NA,TRBV7-9,TRBJ2-7,NA,CASSLPASGSYEQYF,TGTGCCAGCAGCTTACCAGCGTCCGGATCCTACGAGCAGTACTTC
NA,TRBV11-2,TRBJ2-7,few,CASSFSRDFYEQYF,TGTGCCAGCAGCTTCAGCCGGGACTTCTACGAGCAGTACTTC
NA,TRBV7-9,TRBJ1-3,NA,CASSLSGSGNTIYF,TGTGCCAGCAGCTTATCAGGGTCTGGAAACACCATATATTTT
NA,TRBV12-5,TRBJ1-2,NA,CASVPDSLYGYTF,TGTGCTAGTGTTCCGGACAGCCTTTACGGCTACACCTTC
NA,TRBV18,TRBJ1-1,once,CASSPDGLSIGVGAFF,TGTGCCAGCTCACCGGACGGACTATCTATAGGTGTGGGAGCTTTCTTT